This is a list of T cell receptor beta chains from one sample in a study of molecular identifiers for immune sequencing clone quantification. MiXCR was run by TCRdb on the PCR reads, yielding one entry per CDR3 protein. The sample has about 320,000 distinct CDR3 sequences, 20% to 25% seen once. The sample was naive CD8+ T cells from blood, with Jurkat cell RNA spiked in. These receptors all stem from a human donor in good health. Some libraries in this study had Jurkat cell RNA spiked in. Each CDR3 is given with its conserved first and last residue. The order of the fields is clone size, V gene, D gene, J gene, CDR3 protein, CDR3 DNA. The D gene is left open where the match is weak. Some rows have no size entry. The others give once, few or many, or a class for an expanded clone.

NA	TRBV20-1	NA	TRBJ2-7	CSAGRRGAPIYEQYF	TGCAGTGCCGGTCGACGGGGGGCGCCTATATACGAGCAGTACTTC
NA	TRBV25-1	TRBD1	TRBJ1-1	CASSYGGQGDQNTEAFF	TGTGCCAGCAGTTATGGGGGGCAGGGGGACCAGAACACTGAAGCTTTCTTT
many	TRBV2	NA	TRBJ1-1	CASSEFRAAFF	TGTGCCAGCAGTGAATTCAGGGCTGCTTTCTTT
many	TRBV9	TRBD2	TRBJ2-7	CASSSGGVDEQYF	TGTGCCAGCAGTAGCGGGGGGGTCGACGAGCAGTACTTC
NA	TRBV19	NA	TRBJ2-5	CASSTEETQYF	TGTGCCAGTAGCACAGAAGAGACCCAGTACTTC
many	TRBV30	NA	TRBJ1-1	CAWSEGAEAFF	TGTGCCTGGAGTGAAGGGGCTGAAGCTTTCTTT
few	TRBV4-3	TRBD2	TRBJ2-3	CASSQDGCSGRVADTQYF	TGCGCCAGCAGCCAAGACGGGTGTAGCGGGAGGGTTGCAGATACGCAGTATTTT
NA	TRBV4-1	TRBD2	TRBJ2-3	CASSQDVGAGGAIDTQYF	TGCGCCAGCAGCCAAGATGTAGGAGCGGGGGGGGCAATAGATACGCAGTATTTT
many	TRBV28	TRBD2	TRBJ2-7	CASSPGLAATYEQYF	TGTGCCAGCAGCCCGGGACTAGCGGCTACCTACGAGCAGTACTTC
once	TRBV3-1	TRBD1	TRBJ2-2	CAGSKQGQNTGEPFF	TGTGCCGGCAGCAAACAGGGGCAAAACACCGGGGAGCCGTTTTTT
many	TRBV9	NA	TRBJ2-7	CASSGEGVEQYF	TGTGCCAGCAGCGGCGAGGGGGTCGAGCAGTACTTC
many	TRBV9	TRBD1	TRBJ2-3	CASSTTTGTVPDTQYF	TGTGCCAGCAGCACGACGACAGGGACGGTCCCAGATACGCAGTATTTT
NA	TRBV3-1	NA	TRBJ1-1	CASSPARTDGGTEAFF	TGTGCCAGCAGCCCCGCTCGTACGGACGGGGGCACTGAAGCTTTCTTT
many	TRBV4-2	TRBD2	TRBJ2-7	CASSQDPLRGGAYEQYF	TGTGCCAGCAGCCAAGATCCTTTGCGCGGGGGGGCCTACGAGCAGTACTTC
many	TRBV7-6	NA	TRBJ1-5	CASSADQGPYSNQPQHF	TGTGCCAGCAGCGCGGACCAGGGCCCTTATAGCAATCAGCCCCAGCATTTT
once	TRBV6-2/TRBV6-3	TRBD2	TRBJ2-7	CASSSMGLAGDWYEQHF	TGTGCCAGCAGTTCCATGGGACTAGCGGGGGACTGGTACGAGCAGCACTTC
few	TRBV19	NA	TRBJ1-5	CASTLMGSAYSNQPQHF	TGTGCCAGTACCCTAATGGGGTCAGCTTATAGCAATCAGCCCCAGCATTTT
NA	TRBV7-9	NA	TRBJ1-4	CASSPDRGEKLFF	TGTGCCAGCAGCCCGGACAGAGGGGAAAAACTGTTTTTT
NA	TRBV2	NA	TRBJ1-2	CASSDPPGGYGYTF	TGTGCCAGCAGTGACCCTCCAGGTGGCTATGGCTACACCTTC
few	TRBV3-2	NA	TRBJ2-6	CASSQVITDLGDSGANVLTF	TGTGCCAGCAGCCAAGTGATTACGGACTTAGGGGACTCTGGGGCCAACGTCCTGACTTTC
many	TRBV7-3	TRBD1	TRBJ2-7	CASSIDRGPYEQYF	TGTGCCAGCAGCATAGACAGGGGCCCCTACGAGCAGTACTTC
few	TRBV30	NA	TRBJ2-3	CAWMATFYSDTQYF	TGTGCCTGGATGGCTACCTTTTACTCAGATACGCAGTATTTT
many	TRBV20-1	NA	TRBJ1-2	CSAREEANYGYTF	TGCAGTGCTAGAGAAGAAGCTAACTATGGCTACACCTTC
many	TRBV9	NA	TRBJ2-5	CASSEEGPAPETQYF	TGTGCCAGCAGCGAGGAAGGTCCCGCCCCGGAGACCCAGTACTTC
many	TRBV7-6	TRBD1	TRBJ2-7	CASSLDRDRGLEQYF	TGTGCCAGCAGCTTAGACCGGGACAGGGGACTCGAGCAGTACTTC
many	TRBV29-1	NA	TRBJ2-2	CSVVVNTGELFF	TGCAGCGTTGTCGTGAACACCGGGGAGCTGTTTTTT
few	TRBV27	TRBD2	TRBJ2-7	CASSLLGGIQEQYF	TGTGCCAGCAGTCTATTGGGGGGGATCCAGGAGCAGTACTTC
many	TRBV20-1	NA	TRBJ1-5	CSARAGFQSNQPQHF	TGCAGTGCTAGAGCCGGGTTTCAAAGCAATCAGCCCCAGCATTTT
NA	TRBV27	NA	TRBJ2-2	CASSSELNTGELFF	TGTGCCAGCAGTTCGGAACTGAACACCGGGGAGCTGTTTTTT
many	TRBV29-1	NA	TRBJ2-7	CSVSANEYEQYF	TGCAGCGTTTCGGCCAACGAATACGAGCAGTACTTC
many	TRBV7-6	NA	TRBJ2-5	CASSSGGLQETQYF	TGTGCCAGCAGCTCTGGGGGACTTCAAGAGACCCAGTACTTC